This T cell receptor beta chain comes out of a study of blood T cells in healthy people across ages. Study-wide findings and caveats: Older individuals had lower TCR beta diversity per million T cells (the decline was roughly linear). Expanded clonotype shifts may have been confounded, as the donors had an unknown CMV status.

This clonotype was detected many times. Its antigen is still unknown. A sample-barcoded 5' primer and a J-beta primer mix were used in a second PCR of roughly 7 to 12 cycles. A single record per CDR3 protein comes from TCRdb applying MiXCR to the 5' RACE reads. The sample lists some 640,000 distinct CDR3 sequences, roughly 30% occurring once. Losses at the gene ends were 4 bases for V and 0 bases for J; bases not matched to a gene: 4. CDR1 and CDR2 from the germline V gene are SGHRS and YFSETQ. This CDR3 has 14 amino acids. Donors ranged from about 6 to 90 years old and were healthy Caucasians in Russia.

The material sequenced was blood. The sequence was collected from a woman older than 75 in good health. The chain recombines TRBV5-1 with TRBJ2-7; 7 positions agree with TRBD1. For the CDR3, the DNA is TGCGCCAGCAGCAGGGGGCAGGCCTCCTACGAGCAGTACTTC. It codes for CASSRGQASYEQYF.